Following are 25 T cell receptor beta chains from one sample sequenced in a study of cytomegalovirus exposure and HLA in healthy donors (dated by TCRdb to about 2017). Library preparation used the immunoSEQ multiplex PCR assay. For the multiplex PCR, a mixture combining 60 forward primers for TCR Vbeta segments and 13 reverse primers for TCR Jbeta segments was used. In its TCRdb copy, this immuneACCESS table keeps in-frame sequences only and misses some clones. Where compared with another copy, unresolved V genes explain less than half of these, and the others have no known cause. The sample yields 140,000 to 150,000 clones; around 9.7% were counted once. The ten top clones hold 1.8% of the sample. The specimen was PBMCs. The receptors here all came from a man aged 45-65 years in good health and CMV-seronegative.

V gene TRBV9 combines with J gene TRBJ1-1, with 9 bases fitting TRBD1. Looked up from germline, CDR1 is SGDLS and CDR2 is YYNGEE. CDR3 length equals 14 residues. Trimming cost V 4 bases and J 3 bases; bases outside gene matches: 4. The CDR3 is CASSRQGVDTEAFF. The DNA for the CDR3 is TGTGCCAGCAGCCGACAGGGGGTCGACACTGAAGCTTTCTTT.

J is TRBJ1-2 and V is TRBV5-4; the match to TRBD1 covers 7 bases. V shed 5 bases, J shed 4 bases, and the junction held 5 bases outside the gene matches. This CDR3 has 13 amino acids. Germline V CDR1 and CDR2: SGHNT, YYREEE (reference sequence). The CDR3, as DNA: TGTGCCAGCAGTTTGACAGGGAGCTATGGCTACACCTTC. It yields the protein CASSLTGSYGYTF. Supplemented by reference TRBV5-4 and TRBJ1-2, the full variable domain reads ETGVTQSPTHLIKTRGQQVTLRCSSQSGHNTVSWYQQALGQGPQFIFQYYREEENGRGNFPPRFSGLQFPNYSSELNVNALELDDSALYLCASSLTGSYGYTFGSGTRLTVV.

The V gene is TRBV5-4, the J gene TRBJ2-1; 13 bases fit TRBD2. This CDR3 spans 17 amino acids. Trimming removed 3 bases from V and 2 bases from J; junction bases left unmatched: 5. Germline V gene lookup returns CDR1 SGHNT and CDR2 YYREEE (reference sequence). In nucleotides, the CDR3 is TGTGCCAGCAGCTCGACTAGCGGGGGGATAGCCTACAATGAGCAGTTCTTC. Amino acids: CASSSTSGGIAYNEQFF.

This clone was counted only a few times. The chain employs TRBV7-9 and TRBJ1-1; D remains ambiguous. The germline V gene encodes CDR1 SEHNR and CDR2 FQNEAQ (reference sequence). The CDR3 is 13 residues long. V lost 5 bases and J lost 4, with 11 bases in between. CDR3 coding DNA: TGTGCCAGCAGCCCGAGAGGGATCACTGAAGCTTTCTTT. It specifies CASSPRGITEAFF.

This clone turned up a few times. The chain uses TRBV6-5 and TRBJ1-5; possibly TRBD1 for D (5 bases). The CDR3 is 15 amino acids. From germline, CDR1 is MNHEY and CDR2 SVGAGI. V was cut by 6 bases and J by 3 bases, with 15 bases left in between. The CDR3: CASSAFGGDNQPQHF. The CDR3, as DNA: TGTGCCAGCAGCGCCTTCGGAGGGGACAATCAGCCCCAGCATTTT.

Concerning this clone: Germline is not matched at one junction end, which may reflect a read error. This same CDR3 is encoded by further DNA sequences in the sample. CDR3 coding DNA: TGTGCCAGCAGCCCCCGGCAGGGGGCAACAGACACGCAGTATTTT. It yields the protein CASSPRQGATDTQYF. This chain uses TRBV9 with TRBJ2-3; 8 bases align to TRBD1. The CDR3 has 15 amino acids. Germline-derived CDR1 and CDR2 are SGDLS and YYNGEE.

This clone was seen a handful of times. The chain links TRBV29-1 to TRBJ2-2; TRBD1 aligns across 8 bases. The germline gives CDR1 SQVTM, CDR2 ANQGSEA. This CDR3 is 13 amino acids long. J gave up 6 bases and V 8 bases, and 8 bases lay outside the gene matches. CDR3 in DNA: TGCAGCTGCGCAGGGGGCGAGTCCGGGGAGCTGTTTTTT. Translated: CSCAGGESGELFF.

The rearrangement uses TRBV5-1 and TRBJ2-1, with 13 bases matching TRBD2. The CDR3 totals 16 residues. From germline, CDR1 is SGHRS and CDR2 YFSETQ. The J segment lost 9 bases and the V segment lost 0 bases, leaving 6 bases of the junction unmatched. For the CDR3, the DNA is TGCGCCAGCAGCTTGGATACTAGCGGGGGGGCAGGTGAGCAGTTCTTC. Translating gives CASSLDTSGGAGEQFF.

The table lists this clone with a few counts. The CDR3 DNA reads TGTGCCAGCAGATCAGGGGCTAATGAAAAACTGTTTTTT. It is translated as CASRSGANEKLFF. The V and J genes are TRBV2 and TRBJ1-4, with D perhaps matching TRBD1 (6 bases). V was shortened by 6 bases and J by 3 bases, with 8 bases between the two germline ends. The CDR3 length is 13 residues. The germline V gene encodes CDR1 SNHLY and CDR2 FYNNEI.

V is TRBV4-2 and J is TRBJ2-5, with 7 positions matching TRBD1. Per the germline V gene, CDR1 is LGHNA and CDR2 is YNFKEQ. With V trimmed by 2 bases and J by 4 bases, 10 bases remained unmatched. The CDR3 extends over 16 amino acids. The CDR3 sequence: CASSQKQGFLLETQYF. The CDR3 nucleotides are TGTGCCAGCAGCCAAAAACAGGGGTTTTTATTAGAGACCCAGTACTTC.

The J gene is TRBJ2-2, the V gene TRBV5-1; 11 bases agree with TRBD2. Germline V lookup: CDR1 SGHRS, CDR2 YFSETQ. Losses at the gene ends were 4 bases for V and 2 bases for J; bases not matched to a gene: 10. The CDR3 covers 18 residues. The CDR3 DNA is TGCGCCAGCAGCCCCTCGACTAGCGGGACGGGTAACACCGGGGAGCTGTTTTTT. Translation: CASSPSTSGTGNTGELFF.

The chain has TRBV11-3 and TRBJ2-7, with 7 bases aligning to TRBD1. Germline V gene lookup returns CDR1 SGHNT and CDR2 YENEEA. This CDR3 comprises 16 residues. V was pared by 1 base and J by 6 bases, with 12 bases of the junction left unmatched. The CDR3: CASSLGRQGPDGEQYF. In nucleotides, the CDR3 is TGTGCCAGCAGCTTAGGGAGACAGGGCCCAGATGGCGAGCAGTACTTC.

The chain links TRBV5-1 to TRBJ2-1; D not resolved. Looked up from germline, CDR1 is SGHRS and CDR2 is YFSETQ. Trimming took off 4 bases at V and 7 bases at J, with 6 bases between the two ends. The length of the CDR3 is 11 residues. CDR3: CASSLRNEQFF. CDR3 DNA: TGCGCCAGCAGCCTCCGGAATGAGCAGTTCTTC. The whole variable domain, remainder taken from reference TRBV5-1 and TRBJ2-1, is KAGVTQTPRYLIKTRGQQVTLSCSPISGHRSVSWYQQTPGQGLQFLFEYFSETQRNKGNFPGRFSGRQFSNSRSEMNVSTLELGDSALYLCASSLRNEQFFGPGTRLTVL.

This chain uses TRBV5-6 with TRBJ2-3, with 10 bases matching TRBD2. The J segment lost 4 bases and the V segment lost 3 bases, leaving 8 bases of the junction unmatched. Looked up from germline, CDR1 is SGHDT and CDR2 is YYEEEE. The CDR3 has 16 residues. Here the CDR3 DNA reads TGTGCCAGCAGCTCGGGGGGGACTAGCGTTGCAGATACGCAGTATTTT. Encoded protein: CASSSGGTSVADTQYF.

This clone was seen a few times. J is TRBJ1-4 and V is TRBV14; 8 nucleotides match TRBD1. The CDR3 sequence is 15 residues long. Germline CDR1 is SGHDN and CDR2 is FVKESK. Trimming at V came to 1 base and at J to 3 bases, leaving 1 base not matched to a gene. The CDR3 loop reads CASSQAGGPNEKLFF. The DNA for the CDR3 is TGTGCCAGCAGCCAAGCAGGGGGCCCTAATGAAAAACTGTTTTTT.

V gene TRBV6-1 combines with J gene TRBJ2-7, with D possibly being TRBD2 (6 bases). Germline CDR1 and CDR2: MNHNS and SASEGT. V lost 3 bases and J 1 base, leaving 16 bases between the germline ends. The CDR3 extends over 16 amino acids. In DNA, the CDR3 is TGTGCCAGCAGTGAGGGTCGGGACTGGAGGTCCTACGAGCAGTACTTC. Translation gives CASSEGRDWRSYEQYF.

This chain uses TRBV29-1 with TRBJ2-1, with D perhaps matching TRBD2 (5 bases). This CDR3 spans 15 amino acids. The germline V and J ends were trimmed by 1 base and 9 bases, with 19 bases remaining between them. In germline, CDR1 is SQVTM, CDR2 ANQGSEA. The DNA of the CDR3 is TGCAGCGTTGAAGTAGGCGCTCTAGCTACCCCTGAGCAGTTCTTC. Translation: CSVEVGALATPEQFF.

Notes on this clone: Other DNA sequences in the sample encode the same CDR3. The DNA for the CDR3 is TGTGCCAGCAGCTTATCGGAGTCTGGGGCCAACGTCCTGACTTTC. Amino acids: CASSLSESGANVLTF. The gene calls are TRBV7-9 and TRBJ2-6; D remains ambiguous. The CDR3 has 15 amino acids. Trimming left V 2 bases short and J 1 base short, with 6 bases between. CDR1 SEHNR and CDR2 FQNEAQ come from the germline V gene (reference sequence).

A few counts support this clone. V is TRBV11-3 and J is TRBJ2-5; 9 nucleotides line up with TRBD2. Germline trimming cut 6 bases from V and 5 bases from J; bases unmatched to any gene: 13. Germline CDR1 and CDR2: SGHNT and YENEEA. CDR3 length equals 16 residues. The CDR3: CASSLGAREGVETQYF. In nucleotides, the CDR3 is TGTGCCAGCAGTCTCGGGGCGCGGGAGGGAGTGGAGACCCAGTACTTC.

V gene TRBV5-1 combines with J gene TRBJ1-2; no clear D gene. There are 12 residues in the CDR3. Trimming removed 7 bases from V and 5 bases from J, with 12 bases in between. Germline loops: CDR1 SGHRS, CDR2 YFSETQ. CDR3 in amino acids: CASGSRGYGYTF. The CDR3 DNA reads TGCGCCAGCGGCTCACGAGGGTATGGCTACACCTTC.

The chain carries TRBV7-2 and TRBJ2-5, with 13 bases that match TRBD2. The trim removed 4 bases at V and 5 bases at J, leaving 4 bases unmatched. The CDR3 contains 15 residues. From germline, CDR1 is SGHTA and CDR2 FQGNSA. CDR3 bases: TGTGCCAGCAGCTGGACTAGCGGGAGTCCGGAGACCCAGTACTTC. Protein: CASSWTSGSPETQYF. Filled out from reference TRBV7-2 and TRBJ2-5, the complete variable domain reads GAGVSQSPSNKVTEKGKDVELRCDPISGHTALYWYRQSLGQGLEFLIYFQGNSAPDKSGLPSDRFSAERTGGSVSTLTIQRTQQEDSAVYLCASSWTSGSPETQYFGPGTRLLVL.

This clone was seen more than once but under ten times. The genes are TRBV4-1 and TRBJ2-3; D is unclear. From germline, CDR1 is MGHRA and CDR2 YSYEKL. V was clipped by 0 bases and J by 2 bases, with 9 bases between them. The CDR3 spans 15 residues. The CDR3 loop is CASSQEQRHTDTQYF. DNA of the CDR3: TGCGCCAGCAGCCAAGAGCAGAGACACACAGATACGCAGTATTTT.

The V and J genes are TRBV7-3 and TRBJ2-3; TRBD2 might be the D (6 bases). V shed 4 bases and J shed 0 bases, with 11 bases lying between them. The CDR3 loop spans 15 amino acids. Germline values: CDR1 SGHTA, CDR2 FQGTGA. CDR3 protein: CASSSGLFSTDTQYF. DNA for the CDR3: TGTGCCAGCAGCTCAGGACTATTTAGCACAGATACGCAGTATTTT.

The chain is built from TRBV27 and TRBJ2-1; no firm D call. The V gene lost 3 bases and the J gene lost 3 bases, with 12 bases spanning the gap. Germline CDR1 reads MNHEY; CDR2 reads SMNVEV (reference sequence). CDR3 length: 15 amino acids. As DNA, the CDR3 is TGTGCCAGCAGTTTCTTTAACCTAGTCTACAATGAGCAGTTCTTC. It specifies CASSFFNLVYNEQFF.

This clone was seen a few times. The CDR3, as DNA: TGTGCCTGGGGGGACAGGCCCCACGAGCAGTACTTC. It yields the protein CAWGDRPHEQYF. J is TRBJ2-7 and V is TRBV30; TRBD1 matches at 8 bases. V dropped 5 bases and J dropped 5; count of bases not matched to a gene: 5. Per germline, CDR1 GTSNPN and CDR2 SVGIG (reference sequence). This CDR3 is built from 12 residues. Combining the CDR3 with reference TRBV30 and TRBJ2-7 gives the whole variable domain SQTIHQWPATLVQPVGSPLSLECTVEGTSNPNLYWYRQAAGRGLQLLFYSVGIGQISSEVPQNLSASRPQDRQFILSSKKLLLSDSGFYLCAWGDRPHEQYFGPGTRLTVT.